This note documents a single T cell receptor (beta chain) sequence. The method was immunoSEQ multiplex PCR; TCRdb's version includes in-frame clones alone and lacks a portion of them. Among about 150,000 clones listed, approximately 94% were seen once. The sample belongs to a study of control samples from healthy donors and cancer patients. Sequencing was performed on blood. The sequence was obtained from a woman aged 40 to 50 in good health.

This CDR3 is CASSLGARRGYTF. In nucleotides, the CDR3 is TGTGCCAGCAGCTTAGGGGCGAGACGAGGCTACACCTTC. The chain links TRBV7-2 to TRBJ1-2; no clear D. The V end lost 1 base, the J end lost 8 bases, and 11 bases lay between the germline ends. CDR1 SGHTA and CDR2 FQGNSA come from the germline V gene. This CDR3 is built from 13 residues.